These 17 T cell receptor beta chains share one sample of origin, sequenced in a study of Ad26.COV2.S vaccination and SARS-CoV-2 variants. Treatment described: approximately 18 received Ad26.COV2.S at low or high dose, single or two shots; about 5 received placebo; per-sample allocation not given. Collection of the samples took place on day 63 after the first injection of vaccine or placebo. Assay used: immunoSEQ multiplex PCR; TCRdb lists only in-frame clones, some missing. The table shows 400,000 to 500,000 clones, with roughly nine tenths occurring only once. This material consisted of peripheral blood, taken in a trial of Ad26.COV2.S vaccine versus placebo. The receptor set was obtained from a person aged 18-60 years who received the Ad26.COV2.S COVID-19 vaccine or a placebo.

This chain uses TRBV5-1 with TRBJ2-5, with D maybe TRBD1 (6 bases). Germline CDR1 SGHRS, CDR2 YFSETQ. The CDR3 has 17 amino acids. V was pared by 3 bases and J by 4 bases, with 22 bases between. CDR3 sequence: CASSSQPLGAIRETQYF. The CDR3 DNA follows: TGCGCCAGCAGCTCCCAACCCTTGGGGGCAATCCGAGAGACCCAGTACTTC.

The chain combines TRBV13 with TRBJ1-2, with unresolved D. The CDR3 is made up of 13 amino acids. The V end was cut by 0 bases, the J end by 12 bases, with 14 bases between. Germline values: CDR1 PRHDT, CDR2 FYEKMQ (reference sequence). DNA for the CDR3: TGTGCCAGCAGCTTAGGACAAGCGTTTGATAACACCTTC. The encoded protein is CASSLGQAFDNTF.

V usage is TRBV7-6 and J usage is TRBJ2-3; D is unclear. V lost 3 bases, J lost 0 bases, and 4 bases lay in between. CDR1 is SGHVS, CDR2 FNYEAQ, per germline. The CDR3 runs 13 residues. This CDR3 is CASSFLSTDTQYF. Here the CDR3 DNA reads TGTGCCAGCAGCTTTTTGAGCACAGATACGCAGTATTTT.

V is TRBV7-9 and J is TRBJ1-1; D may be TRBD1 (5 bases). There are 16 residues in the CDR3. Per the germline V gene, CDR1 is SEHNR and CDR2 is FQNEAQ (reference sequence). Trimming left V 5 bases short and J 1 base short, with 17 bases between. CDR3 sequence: CASSPLGAGRNTEAFF. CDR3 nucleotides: TGTGCCAGCAGCCCGCTAGGGGCAGGGCGGAACACTGAAGCTTTCTTT.

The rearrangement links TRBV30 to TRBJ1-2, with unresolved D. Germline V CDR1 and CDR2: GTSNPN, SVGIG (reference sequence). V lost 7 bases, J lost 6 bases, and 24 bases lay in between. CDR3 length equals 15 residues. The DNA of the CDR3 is TGTGCCTCCCCCGCGTGGGAGTCTTCCCTCGATGGCTACACCTTC. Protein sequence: CASPAWESSLDGYTF.

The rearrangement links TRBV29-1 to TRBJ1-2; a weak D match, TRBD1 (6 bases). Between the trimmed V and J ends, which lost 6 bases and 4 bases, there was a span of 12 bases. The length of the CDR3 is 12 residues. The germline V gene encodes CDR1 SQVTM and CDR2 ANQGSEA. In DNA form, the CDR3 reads TGCAGCGTACAGGGAACGGTCTATGGCTACACCTTC. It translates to CSVQGTVYGYTF. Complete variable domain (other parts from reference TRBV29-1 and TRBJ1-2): SAVISQKPSRDICQRGTSLTIQCQVDSQVTMMFWYRQQPGQSLTLIATANQGSEATYESGFVIDKFPISRPNLTFSTLTVSNMSPEDSSIYLCSVQGTVYGYTFGSGTRLTVV.

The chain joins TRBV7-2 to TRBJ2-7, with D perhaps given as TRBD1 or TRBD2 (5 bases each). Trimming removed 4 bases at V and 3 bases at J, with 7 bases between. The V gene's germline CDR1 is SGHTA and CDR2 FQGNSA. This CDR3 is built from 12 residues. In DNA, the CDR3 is TGTGCCAGCAGCTGGGACGACTACGAGCAGTACTTC. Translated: CASSWDDYEQYF.

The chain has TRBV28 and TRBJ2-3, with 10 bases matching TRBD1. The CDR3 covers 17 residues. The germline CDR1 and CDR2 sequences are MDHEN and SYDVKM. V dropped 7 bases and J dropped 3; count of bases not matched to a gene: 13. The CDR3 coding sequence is TGTGCCAGCACAACAGACAGGGGGCGCGACGGTACAGATACGCAGTATTTT. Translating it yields CASTTDRGRDGTDTQYF.

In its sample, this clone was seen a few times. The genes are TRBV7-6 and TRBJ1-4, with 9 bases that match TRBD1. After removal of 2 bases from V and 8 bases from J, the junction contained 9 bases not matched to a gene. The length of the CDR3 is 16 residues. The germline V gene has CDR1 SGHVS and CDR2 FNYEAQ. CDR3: CASSLPPRTGAEKLFF. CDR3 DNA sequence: TGTGCCAGCAGCTTACCCCCCCGGACAGGGGCCGAAAAACTGTTTTTT.

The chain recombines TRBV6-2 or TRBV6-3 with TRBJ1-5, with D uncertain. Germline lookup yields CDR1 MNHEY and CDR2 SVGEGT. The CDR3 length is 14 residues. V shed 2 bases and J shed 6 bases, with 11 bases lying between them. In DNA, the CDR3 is TGTGCCAGCAGTTACCACGAATATTCTCAGCCCCAGCATTTT. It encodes CASSYHEYSQPQHF.

For the CDR3, the DNA is TGTGCCAGCGCGTCAGGGGGCGCCGGAGGCTACACCTTC. Encoded protein: CASASGGAGGYTF. This chain connects TRBV9 to TRBJ1-2; 8 bases map to TRBD1. V lost 7 bases to trimming and J lost 8 bases; unmatched junction nucleotides: 10. Germline V lookup: CDR1 SGDLS, CDR2 YYNGEE. CDR3 length: 13 amino acids.

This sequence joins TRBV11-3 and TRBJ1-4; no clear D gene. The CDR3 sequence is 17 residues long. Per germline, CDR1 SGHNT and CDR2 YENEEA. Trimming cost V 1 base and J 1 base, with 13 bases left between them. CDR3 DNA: TGTGCCAGCAGCTTAGGGTCAGGTTCGGGAACTAATGAAAAACTGTTTTTT. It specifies CASSLGSGSGTNEKLFF.

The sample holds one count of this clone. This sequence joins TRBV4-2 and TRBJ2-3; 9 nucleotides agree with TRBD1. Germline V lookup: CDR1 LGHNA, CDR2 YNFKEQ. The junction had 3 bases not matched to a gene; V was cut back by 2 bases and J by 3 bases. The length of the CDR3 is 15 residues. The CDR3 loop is CASSQRDRETDTQYF. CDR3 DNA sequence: TGTGCCAGCAGCCAAAGGGACAGGGAGACAGATACGCAGTATTTT.

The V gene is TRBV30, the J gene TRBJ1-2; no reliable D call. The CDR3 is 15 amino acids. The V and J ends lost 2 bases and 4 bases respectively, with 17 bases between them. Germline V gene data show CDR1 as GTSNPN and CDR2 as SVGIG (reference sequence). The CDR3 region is CAWSRGRGRGYGYTF. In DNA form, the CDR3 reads TGTGCCTGGAGTAGAGGGAGAGGGCGAGGCTATGGCTACACCTTC.

The CDR3 nucleotides are TGTGCCAGCAGCCAAGTAGGGGGAGCGGGCACAGATACGCAGTATTTT. Translating it yields CASSQVGGAGTDTQYF. The chain joins TRBV4-2 to TRBJ2-3; the D gene is possibly TRBD1 (6 bases). Germline CDR1 is LGHNA and CDR2 is YNFKEQ. This CDR3 has 16 amino acids. Between the trimmed V and J ends, which lost 1 base and 1 base, there was a span of 12 bases.

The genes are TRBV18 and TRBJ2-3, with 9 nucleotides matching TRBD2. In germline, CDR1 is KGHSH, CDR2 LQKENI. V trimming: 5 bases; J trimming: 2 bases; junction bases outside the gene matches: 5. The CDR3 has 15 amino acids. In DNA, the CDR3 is TGTGCCAGCTCAGCGACTAGCGGTACCACAGATACGCAGTATTTT. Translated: CASSATSGTTDTQYF.

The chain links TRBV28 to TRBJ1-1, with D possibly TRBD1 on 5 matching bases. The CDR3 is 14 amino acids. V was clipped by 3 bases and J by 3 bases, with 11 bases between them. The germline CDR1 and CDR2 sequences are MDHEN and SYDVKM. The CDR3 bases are TGTGCCAGCAGTTTCTTTCAGGGAGACACTGAAGCTTTCTTT. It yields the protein CASSFFQGDTEAFF.